Detailed here is one TCR beta chain. The antigen remains unidentified. Unique molecular identifiers tagged the TCRbeta library. TCRdb called the PCR reads again in MiXCR, with one record for every CDR3 protein. The sample shows over 450,000 distinct CDR3 sequences, about 10% of them seen only once. This record belongs to a study of T-cell reconstitution after alpha-beta-depleted transplantation in children. Study results and limitations: There were some patients whose high TCRbeta diversity at day 60 came from surviving recipient T cells and thymic progenitors. T-cell counts and diversity at one year following transplant were attributed mainly to newly produced T cells. Where alpha-beta T cells came from about two months after transplant was reportedly several hundred expanded graft clones.

The CDR3 consists of 14 residues. Per the germline V gene, CDR1 is SEHNR and CDR2 is FQNEAQ (reference sequence). The J segment lost 14 bases and the V segment lost 2 bases, leaving 7 bases of the junction unmatched. The material was PBMCs, obtained before TCRalphabeta/CD19-depleted stem cell transplant. The chain recombines TRBV7-9 with TRBJ2-1, with 12 bases aligning to TRBD2. The receptor was derived from a child aged 2 to 10 with inherited bone marrow failure, due to receive a stem cell transplant. In DNA form, the CDR3 reads TGTGCCAGCAGCTTACTAGCGGGAGGGCCGTTTGAGTTCTTC. Its protein is CASSLLAGGPFEFF. Based on the CDR3 plus reference TRBV7-9 and TRBJ2-1, the full variable domain is DTGVSQNPRHKITKRGQNVTFRCDPISEHNRLYWYRQTLGQGPEFLTYFQNEAQLEKSRLLSDRFSAERPKGSFSTLEIQRTEQGDSAMYLCASSLLAGGPFEFFGPGTRLTVL.